This TCR beta chain appears in the sequencing data of a study of technical replicates of blood from a few donors. Generated by immunoSEQ multiplex PCR, the TCRdb table keeps only in-frame clones and is missing some. The sample holds nearly 70,000 clones; roughly nine tenths are singletons and the top ten take 0.38%. The germline gives CDR1 MDHEN, CDR2 SYDVKM. The CDR3 sequence is 16 residues long. V was pared by 2 bases and J by 0 bases, with 11 bases between. Sample: T cells isolated from PBMCs. The origin of this receptor is a human donor in good health. This rearrangement joins TRBV28 to TRBJ2-1, with D possibly TRBD2 on 6 matching bases. CDR3 sequence reads: CASSLEAGSSYNEQFF. CDR3 bases: TGTGCCAGCAGTTTAGAGGCGGGGAGCTCCTACAATGAGCAGTTCTTC.